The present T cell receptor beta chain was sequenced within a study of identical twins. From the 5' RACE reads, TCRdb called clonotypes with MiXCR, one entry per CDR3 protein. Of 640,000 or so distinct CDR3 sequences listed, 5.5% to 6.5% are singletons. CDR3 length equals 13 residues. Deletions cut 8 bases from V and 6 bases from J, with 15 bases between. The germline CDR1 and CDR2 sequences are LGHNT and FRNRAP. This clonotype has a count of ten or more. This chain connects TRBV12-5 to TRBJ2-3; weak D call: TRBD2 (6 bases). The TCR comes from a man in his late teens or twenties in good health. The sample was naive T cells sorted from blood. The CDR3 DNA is TGTGCTAGTCTTACTAGCATGTCGGATACGCAGTATTTT. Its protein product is CASLTSMSDTQYF.